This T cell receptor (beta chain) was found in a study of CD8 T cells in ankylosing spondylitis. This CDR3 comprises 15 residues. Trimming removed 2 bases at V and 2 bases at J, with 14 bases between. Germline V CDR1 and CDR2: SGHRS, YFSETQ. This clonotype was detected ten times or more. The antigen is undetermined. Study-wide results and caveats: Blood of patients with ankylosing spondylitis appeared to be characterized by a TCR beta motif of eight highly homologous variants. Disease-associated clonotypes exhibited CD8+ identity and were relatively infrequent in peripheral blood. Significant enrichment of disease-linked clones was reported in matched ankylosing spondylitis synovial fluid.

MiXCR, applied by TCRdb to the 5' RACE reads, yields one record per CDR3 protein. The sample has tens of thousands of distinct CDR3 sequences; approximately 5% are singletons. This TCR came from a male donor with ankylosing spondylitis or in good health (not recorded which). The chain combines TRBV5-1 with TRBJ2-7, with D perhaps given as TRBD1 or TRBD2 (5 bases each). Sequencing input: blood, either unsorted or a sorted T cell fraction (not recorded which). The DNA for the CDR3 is TGCGCCAGCAGCTTAAGACTCGAGGGGACCTACGAGCAGTACTTC. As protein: CASSLRLEGTYEQYF. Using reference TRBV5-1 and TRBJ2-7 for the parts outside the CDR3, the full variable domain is KAGVTQTPRYLIKTRGQQVTLSCSPISGHRSVSWYQQTPGQGLQFLFEYFSETQRNKGNFPGRFSGRQFSNSRSEMNVSTLELGDSALYLCASSLRLEGTYEQYFGPGTRLTVT.